The 8 T cell receptor beta chains reported below all come from one sample, sequenced in a study of graft-versus-host responses after intestinal transplantation. These receptors' antigens are unknown. The data were produced by immunoSEQ multiplex PCR, yet TCRdb's version contains in-frame clones alone and is incomplete. The sample contains about 93,000 clones, about 93% of which appear only once. The source was unstimulated CD8+ T cells sorted from spleen or lymph node cells, collected before intestinal transplant. These receptors were taken from a human donor who received an intestinal transplant.

This clone was seen once. The V call is TRBV7-9, the J call TRBJ2-5; perhaps TRBD2 as D (6 bases). V was clipped by 6 bases and J by 5 bases, with 19 bases between them. Germline V lookup: CDR1 SEHNR, CDR2 FQNEAQ (reference sequence). The CDR3 has 15 residues. Here the CDR3 reads CASRPTRNLVETQYF. The DNA of the CDR3 is TGTGCCAGCAGGCCGACTAGAAATCTAGTGGAGACCCAGTACTTC.

This rearrangement joins TRBV2 to TRBJ2-1; TRBD2 agrees at 10 bases. Per germline, CDR1 SNHLY and CDR2 FYNNEI. This CDR3 comprises 15 residues. J lost 0 bases, V lost 7 bases, and 3 bases had no gene match. The CDR3 region is CASKASGSSYNEQFF. In DNA, the CDR3 is TGTGCCAGCAAGGCTAGCGGGAGCTCCTACAATGAGCAGTTCTTC.

This clone occurred once. This same CDR3 is encoded by further DNA sequences in the sample. The V and J genes are TRBV19 and TRBJ2-7; TRBD1 agrees at 7 bases. CDR3 length: 14 residues. Germline values: CDR1 LNHDA, CDR2 SQIVND (reference sequence). V was pared by 1 base and J by 1 base, with 1 base of the junction left unmatched. The CDR3 nucleotides are TGTGCCAGTAGTATAGGACAGGGTTCCTACGAGCAGTACTTC. This encodes CASSIGQGSYEQYF.

This chain links TRBV27 with TRBJ2-7; D might be TRBD1 (5 bases). The V gene lost 0 bases and the J gene lost 0 bases, with 12 bases spanning the gap. This CDR3 spans 16 amino acids. CDR1 is MNHEY, CDR2 SMNVEV, per germline (reference sequence). CDR3 residues: CASSLSGPPASYEQYF. CDR3 nucleotide sequence: TGTGCCAGCAGTTTATCGGGGCCCCCGGCCTCCTACGAGCAGTACTTC.

The chain employs TRBV30 and TRBJ1-1; D is undetermined. Trimming removed 0 bases from V and 1 base from J, with 12 bases in between. Germline V gives CDR1 GTSNPN, CDR2 SVGIG (reference sequence). The CDR3 covers 15 residues. CDR3 sequence: CAWSVGLGRNTEAFF. The CDR3 DNA follows: TGTGCCTGGAGTGTAGGATTGGGGAGGAACACTGAAGCTTTCTTT.

The genes are TRBV27 and TRBJ2-7; TRBD1 matches 10 bases. Unmatched junction bases numbered 7, after V lost 5 bases and J lost 0 bases. This CDR3 contains 16 residues. Germline lookup yields CDR1 MNHEY and CDR2 SMNVEV (reference sequence). The CDR3 protein is CASSQKGQGTSYEQYF. The CDR3 nucleotides are TGTGCCAGCAGTCAAAAGGGACAGGGGACCTCCTACGAGCAGTACTTC.

Worth noting for this clone: Other nucleotide sequences from this sample produce the same CDR3. This chain joins TRBV9 and TRBJ1-2; D possibly corresponds to TRBD1 (5 bases). CDR3 length equals 15 residues. The V gene lost 4 bases and the J gene lost 2 bases, with 15 bases spanning the gap. From germline, CDR1 is SGDLS and CDR2 YYNGEE. CDR3 DNA sequence: TGTGCCAGCAGCCCTCGGACACCCAGCAACTATGGCTACACCTTC. It encodes CASSPRTPSNYGYTF.

The chain joins TRBV13 to TRBJ2-5, with D possibly being TRBD1 (5 bases). Matching the DNA end better, TRBJ2-7 makes the J call doubtful. Germline V gene data show CDR1 as PRHDT and CDR2 as FYEKMQ (reference sequence). CDR3 length: 16 amino acids. The DNA of the CDR3 is TGTGCCAGCAGCTTAGGCCTGCAGGGTTCCTCCTACGAGCAGTACTTC. Residues: CASSLGLQGSSYEQYF.